What follows are 8 T cell receptor beta chains derived from one specimen sequenced in a study of T cells after posttransplantation cyclophosphamide (dated by TCRdb to the mid-2010s). The library was made by the immunoSEQ multiplex PCR assay. TCRdb holds this immuneACCESS table with in-frame rearrangements only. Some clones are missing; in checked studies, unresolved V genes explain under half, and the rest has no known cause. This sample contains roughly 40,000 clones, none of which is a singleton. The top ten hold more than 4.5% of the sample. What was sequenced was PBMCs. These TCRs come from a woman in her 50s in good health and a related stem cell transplant donor.

This clone was counted many times. The V and J genes are TRBV2 and TRBJ2-7, with D uncertain. CDR1 and CDR2 (germline): SNHLY, FYNNEI. This CDR3 is 13 amino acids long. Trimming took 7 bases from V and 0 from J, leaving 10 bases between them. The CDR3 region is CASTRTYSYEQYF. The CDR3 coding sequence is TGTGCCAGCACTAGAACCTACTCCTACGAGCAGTACTTC.

This clone was counted at least ten times. This chain links TRBV7-6 with TRBJ2-5; 7 bases are shared with TRBD1. The CDR3 has 14 residues. Germline CDR1 and CDR2: SGHVS and FNYEAQ. After removal of 5 bases from V and 7 bases from J, the junction contained 10 bases not matched to a gene. CDR3 residues: CASSQMGQQVTQYF. In DNA, the CDR3 is TGTGCCAGCAGCCAGATGGGACAGCAGGTGACCCAGTACTTC. The entire variable domain, with the rest obtained from reference TRBV7-6 and TRBJ2-5, is as follows: GAGVSQSPRYKVTKRGQDVALRCDPISGHVSLYWYRQALGQGPEFLTYFNYEAQQDKSGLPNDRFSAERPEGSISTLTIQRTEQRDSAMYRCASSQMGQQVTQYFGPGTRLLVL.

This clone was picked up many times. The rearrangement links TRBV6-6 to TRBJ1-2; D unclear. V lost 2 bases, J lost 5 bases, and 6 bases lay in between. The CDR3 loop spans 12 amino acids. Looked up from germline, CDR1 is MNHNY and CDR2 is SVGAGI (reference sequence). The CDR3 is CASSYMAYGYTF. CDR3 nucleotide sequence: TGTGCCAGCAGTTACATGGCTTATGGCTACACCTTC.

There are a few counts of this clone. The same CDR3 is also encoded by other DNA sequences in this sample. The genes are TRBV6-1 and TRBJ1-2; D is perhaps TRBD1 (5 bases). Germline V gene lookup returns CDR1 MNHNS and CDR2 SASEGT. V shed 7 bases and J shed 5 bases, with 14 bases lying between them. CDR3 length: 13 amino acids. The CDR3 DNA follows: TGTGCCAGCAAGGGAACGGGGGGGTATGGCTACACCTTC. It codes for CASKGTGGYGYTF.

Ten or more counts support this clone. The chain joins TRBV5-1 to TRBJ1-1; 7 bases agree with TRBD1. V shed 3 bases and J 6 bases; nucleotides not matched to a gene: 5. This CDR3 has 13 amino acids. CDR1 and CDR2 from the germline V gene are SGHRS and YFSETQ. CDR3 region: CASSWDRSPEAFF. DNA for the CDR3: TGCGCCAGCAGCTGGGACAGATCCCCTGAAGCTTTCTTT.

This clone was counted at least ten times. The rearrangement joins TRBV10-3 to TRBJ2-7; no firm D call. The CDR3 runs to 14 residues. Germline CDR1 is ENHRY and CDR2 is SYGVKD. V gave up 0 bases and J gave up 4 bases, with 10 bases separating them. CDR3 loop: CAISESRASYEQYF. CDR3 nucleotide sequence: TGTGCCATCAGTGAGTCGAGAGCCTCTTACGAGCAGTACTTC.

In this sample, this clone turned up many times. This CDR3 is CASSLRQGGVGELFF. CDR3 in DNA: TGTGCCAGCAGTCTTCGACAGGGAGGAGTCGGGGAGCTGTTTTTT. The rearrangement uses TRBV7-9 and TRBJ2-2; D might be TRBD1 (7 bases). The germline CDR1 and CDR2 sequences are SEHNR and FQNEAQ (reference sequence). V was cut by 6 bases and J by 7 bases, with 18 bases left in between. The CDR3 spans 15 residues.

This clone was picked up many times. The J gene is TRBJ1-4, the V gene TRBV28; maybe TRBD1 (5 bases). V dropped 2 bases and J dropped 10 bases, with 14 bases sitting between them. The CDR3 length is 14 residues. In germline, CDR1 is MDHEN, CDR2 SYDVKM. CDR3 nucleotide sequence: TGTGCCAGCAGTTTACAGGGAAAGGGAAGAAAACTGTTTTTT. Encoded protein: CASSLQGKGRKLFF.